The source of this T cell receptor beta chain is a study of metastatic and nonmetastatic thyroid tumors. With MiXCR, TCRdb reprocessed the PCR reads. The sample carries about 16,000 clones, 29% recorded once. This clone turned up a few times. This CDR3 is 13 amino acids long. Trimming pared 6 bases from V and 5 bases from J, leaving 14 bases between. The germline V gene has CDR1 SGHRS and CDR2 YFSETQ. There were no patients who had received any treatment before thyroid surgery. The sequence derives from a male donor with papillary thyroid cancer or a benign thyroid nodule (not recorded which). Some clones in this sample may be carry-over from other donors' samples. The chain is built from TRBV5-1 and TRBJ1-1; a possible D gene is TRBD1 (6 bases). Sequenced sample: tumor tissue. The DNA for the CDR3 is TGCGCCAGCACGGGCAGGGGAAGAACTGAAGCTTTCTTT. It specifies CASTGRGRTEAFF.